One and the same sample provided the 27 T cell receptor beta chains below, sequenced in a study of T-cell reconstitution after alpha-beta-depleted transplantation in children. Construction of the TCRbeta library involved unique molecular identifiers. TCRdb reprocessed the PCR reads with MiXCR, giving one entry per CDR3 protein. The sample consists of about 260,000 distinct CDR3 sequences, around 8% of them appearing once. The material was PBMCs, mostly from graft donor cells, obtained 180 days after TCRalphabeta/CD19-depleted stem cell transplant. The receptors derive from a male patient between 5 and 17 years old who had a stem cell transplant for acute lymphoblastic leukemia, so the T cells may come from the graft donor.

This clonotype has at least ten counts. This chain connects TRBV4-3 to TRBJ2-2; D not certain. Germline V gives CDR1 LGHNA, CDR2 YSLEER. With 0 bases removed from V and 5 bases from J, the gap between germline ends came to 13 bases. The CDR3 consists of 16 residues. The CDR3, as DNA: TGCGCCAGCAGCCAAGAGAGACCAGGACGGACCGGGGAGCTGTTTTTT. This sequence encodes CASSQERPGRTGELFF.

In this sample, this clonotype turned up many times. V is TRBV19 and J is TRBJ2-2; perhaps TRBD2 as D (6 bases). CDR1 and CDR2 (germline): LNHDA, SQIVND (reference sequence). The germline V and J ends were trimmed by 6 bases and 2 bases, with 10 bases remaining between them. This CDR3 region has 14 residues. For the CDR3, the DNA is TGTGCCAGTAGGGAGGGCCCAAACACCGGGGAGCTGTTTTTT. Amino acids: CASREGPNTGELFF. Together with reference TRBV19 and TRBJ2-2, the CDR3 gives the full variable domain: DGGITQSPKYLFRKEGQNVTLSCEQNLNHDAMYWYRQDPGQGLRLIYYSQIVNDFQKGDIAEGYSVSREKKESFPLTVTSAQKNPTAFYLCASREGPNTGELFFGEGSRLTVL.

This clonotype was seen ten or more times. This rearrangement joins TRBV7-6 to TRBJ2-1, with D hard to call. The V end was cut by 1 base, the J end by 3 bases, with 4 bases between. Germline CDR1 is SGHVS and CDR2 is FNYEAQ. The CDR3 has 13 amino acids. DNA for the CDR3: TGTGCCAGCAGCTTAGAGGACTACAATGAGCAGTTCTTC. Protein: CASSLEDYNEQFF.

This clonotype was observed many times. The chain carries TRBV6-2 or TRBV6-3 and TRBJ2-3; 8 nucleotides align to TRBD1. Per the germline V gene, CDR1 is MNHEY and CDR2 is SVGEGT. CDR3 length: 13 residues. The junction had 4 bases not matched to a gene; V was cut back by 5 bases and J by 6 bases. This CDR3 reads CASSRQGRDTQYF. The CDR3 region has the DNA TGTGCCAGCAGTCGACAGGGGAGGGATACGCAGTATTTT.

This clonotype was picked up many times. J is TRBJ2-1 and V is TRBV4-2, with D possibly being TRBD1 or TRBD2 (6 bases each). CDR1 and CDR2 from the germline V gene are LGHNA and YNFKEQ. V was trimmed by 1 base and J by 6 bases, leaving 13 bases between them. The CDR3 runs to 15 residues. For the CDR3, the DNA is TGTGCCAGCAGCCAAGTGGGGGGCCCTCGCAATGAGCAGTTCTTC. Residues: CASSQVGGPRNEQFF.

The chain uses TRBV18 and TRBJ1-2, with TRBD1 matching 8 bases. This CDR3 spans 15 amino acids. The germline gives CDR1 KGHSH, CDR2 LQKENI. Trimming took 4 bases from V and 7 from J; bases not matched to a gene: 11. The CDR3 sequence: CASSLSGQGQGGYTF. The CDR3 DNA sequence: TGTGCCAGCTCACTATCCGGACAGGGCCAGGGTGGCTACACCTTC.

This clonotype was recorded at least ten times. The chain employs TRBV6-2 or TRBV6-3 and TRBJ1-1, with D possibly matching TRBD1 (5 bases). The CDR3 extends over 14 amino acids. Trimming left V 4 bases short and J 5 bases short, with 14 bases between. CDR1 is MNHEY and CDR2 is SVGEGT in the germline V gene. In nucleotides, the CDR3 is TGTGCCAGCAGTTCTGGGGCTCTTACGACTGAAGCTTTCTTT. Amino acids: CASSSGALTTEAFF.

This clonotype was picked up one time. A much bigger clone sits one base away, suggesting this may be a read error. The gene calls are TRBV24-1 and TRBJ2-2; D possibly corresponds to TRBD2 (6 bases). The CDR3 length is 13 residues. CDR1 is KGHDR and CDR2 is SFDVKD in the germline V gene. The CDR3 sequence: CATRRGNTGDLFF. The CDR3 nucleotides are TGTGCCACCAGACGGGGGAACACCGGGGACCTGTTTTTT.

This clonotype was observed many times. The chain is built from TRBV7-9 and TRBJ1-2, with D maybe TRBD1 (6 bases). Per the germline V gene, CDR1 is SEHNR and CDR2 is FQNEAQ (reference sequence). The V end was cut by 1 base, the J end by 0 bases, with 12 bases between. The CDR3 is made up of 16 amino acids. CDR3 sequence reads: CASSLDSRTANYGYTF. Here the CDR3 DNA reads TGTGCCAGCAGCTTAGACTCCAGGACAGCTAACTATGGCTACACCTTC.

This clonotype was picked up many times. This chain connects TRBV12-3 or TRBV12-4 to TRBJ2-1; D not certain. There are 13 residues in the CDR3. Trimming took 1 base from V and 10 from J, leaving 11 bases between them. For the CDR3, the DNA is TGTGCCAGCAGTTTAGGGACGGCTAGAGAGCAGTTCTTC. Its translation: CASSLGTAREQFF.

This clonotype was found many times. The rearrangement joins TRBV7-3 to TRBJ2-7, with D perhaps matching TRBD1 (5 bases). CDR1 and CDR2 from the germline V gene are SGHTA and FQGTGA. Trimming cost V 3 bases and J 7 bases, with 16 bases left between them. CDR3 size: 14 residues. CDR3 DNA: TGTGCCAGCAGCTTGGCGCCAGGGCTGGGGGAGCAGTACTTC. It codes for CASSLAPGLGEQYF.

This clonotype was found many times. The J gene is TRBJ2-5, the V gene TRBV6-5; D is undetermined. This CDR3 is built from 16 residues. V shed 4 bases and J shed 4 bases, with 19 bases lying between them. Germline loops: CDR1 MNHEY, CDR2 SVGAGI. CDR3 sequence: CASSLTPLTLRETQYF. The DNA of the CDR3 is TGTGCCAGCAGTTTGACACCTCTGACATTACGAGAGACCCAGTACTTC.

Many counts were recorded for this clonotype. The J gene is TRBJ2-7, the V gene TRBV7-9; D may be TRBD2 (6 bases). The CDR3 length is 14 residues. V was cut by 5 bases and J by 2 bases, with 13 bases left in between. The germline V gene has CDR1 SEHNR and CDR2 FQNEAQ (reference sequence). CDR3 sequence (DNA): TGTGCCAGCAGCCCCGACGGGGGAGCCTACGAGCAGTACTTC. Protein product: CASSPDGGAYEQYF.

This clonotype was detected many times. V is TRBV27 and J is TRBJ2-6; the D gene is possibly TRBD1 (5 bases). From germline, CDR1 is MNHEY and CDR2 SMNVEV (reference sequence). V lost 1 base and J lost 4, with 14 bases in between. CDR3 length: 17 amino acids. Written as DNA, the CDR3 is TGTGCCAGCAGTTTATACGGCAGGGAAAGGGGGGCCAACGTCCTGACTTTC. It is translated as CASSLYGRERGANVLTF.

At least ten counts were recorded for this clonotype. The chain carries TRBV10-3 and TRBJ2-7; D may be TRBD2 (5 bases). Trimming took off 3 bases at V and 5 bases at J, with 11 bases between the two ends. This CDR3 region has 13 residues. Germline values: CDR1 ENHRY, CDR2 SYGVKD. As DNA, the CDR3 is TGTGCCATCAGTGACGGGGTGAGGGACGAGCAGTACTTC. Translated: CAISDGVRDEQYF.

Ten or more counts support this clonotype. The chain links TRBV12-3 or TRBV12-4 to TRBJ2-7, with D perhaps matching TRBD1 or TRBD2 (7 bases each). This CDR3 has 14 amino acids. Trimming pared 6 bases from V and 3 bases from J, leaving 15 bases between. CDR3: CASRSTGRGYEQYF. In nucleotides, the CDR3 is TGTGCCAGCAGATCGACAGGGAGGGGCTACGAGCAGTACTTC.

This clonotype has just a few counts. V and J are TRBV18 and TRBJ1-1; a possible D gene is TRBD1 (5 bases). Looked up from germline, CDR1 is KGHSH and CDR2 is LQKENI. The CDR3 has 15 amino acids. V was trimmed by 6 bases and J by 2 bases, leaving 16 bases between them. CDR3 protein: CASSTDGRTNTEAFF. The CDR3 DNA reads as TGTGCCAGCTCCACGGATGGGCGGACAAACACTGAAGCTTTCTTT.

This clonotype was seen at least ten times. J is TRBJ2-5 and V is TRBV3-1; D is unresolved. Germline V gene sequence: CDR1 LGHDT, CDR2 YNNKEL (reference sequence). V was shortened by 3 bases and J by 5 bases, with 7 bases between the two germline ends. The CDR3 has 12 amino acids. The CDR3 is CASSHLRETQYF. CDR3 nucleotides: TGTGCCAGCAGCCACCTGAGGGAGACCCAGTACTTC.

This clonotype was seen ten or more times. This rearrangement joins TRBV10-3 to TRBJ1-5, with no clear D. This CDR3 comprises 15 residues. CDR1 and CDR2 from the germline V gene are ENHRY and SYGVKD. V dropped 3 bases and J dropped 3 bases, with 12 bases sitting between them. The CDR3 DNA follows: TGTGCCATCAGTGAAGCTACTGGTTTCAATCAGCCCCAGCATTTT. It codes for CAISEATGFNQPQHF.

Turning to this clonotype: With a much larger clone just one base away, this may be a read error. The V and J genes are TRBV4-1 and TRBJ1-5; a possible D gene is TRBD1 (6 bases). Germline values: CDR1 MGHRA, CDR2 YSYEKL. Between the trimmed V and J ends, which lost 4 bases and 4 bases, there was a span of 29 bases. The CDR3 totals 20 residues. The chain's CDR3 is CASSRWGIGTGIVTNQPQHF. CDR3 coding DNA: TGCGCCAGCAGCCGCTGGGGAATCGGTACAGGGATAGTAACGAATCAGCCCCAGCATTTT.

This clonotype came up many times. The V call is TRBV7-3, the J call TRBJ2-7; D is uncertain. Germline V CDR1 and CDR2: SGHTA, FQGTGA. The germline V and J ends were trimmed by 3 bases and 0 bases, with 9 bases remaining between them. This CDR3 spans 14 amino acids. The CDR3 DNA sequence: TGTGCCAGCAGCTTGGACGGAAGCTCCTACGAGCAGTACTTC. Translating gives CASSLDGSSYEQYF. Based on the CDR3 plus reference TRBV7-3 and TRBJ2-7, the full variable domain is GAGVSQTPSNKVTEKGKYVELRCDPISGHTALYWYRQSLGQGPEFLIYFQGTGAADDSGLPNDRFFAVRPEGSVSTLKIQRTERGDSAVYLCASSLDGSSYEQYFGPGTRLTVT.

This clonotype showed up many times. The V and J genes are TRBV28 and TRBJ1-5, with TRBD1 matching 7 bases. The CDR3 sequence is 14 residues long. Trimming cost V 7 bases and J 8 bases; bases outside gene matches: 11. CDR1 is MDHEN and CDR2 is SYDVKM in the germline V gene. The CDR3 DNA is TGTGCCAGCACCGTGTACAGGGGAAAGGAGCCCCAGCATTTT. Encoded protein: CASTVYRGKEPQHF.

The chain is built from TRBV5-6 and TRBJ2-5; 11 positions agree with TRBD2. The V gene's germline CDR1 is SGHDT and CDR2 YYEEEE. This CDR3 has 17 residues. V shed 3 bases, J shed 2 bases, and the junction held 9 bases outside the gene matches. In nucleotides, the CDR3 is TGTGCCAGCAGCTCGCCCTTTAGCGGGGGGGAACAAGAGACCCAGTACTTC. Translated, it gives CASSSPFSGGEQETQYF.

Regarding this clonotype: A clone one base away is much larger, so this may be a read error. The genes are TRBV10-3 and TRBJ2-1; 7 bases are shared with TRBD2. Germline V CDR1 and CDR2: ENHRY, SYGVKD. The CDR3 covers 14 residues. The CDR3, as DNA: TGTGCCATCAGTGAGGGACTAGTTAACGATGAGCATTTCTTC. This sequence encodes CAISEGLVNDEHFF.

This clonotype showed up many times. V gene TRBV4-1 combines with J gene TRBJ1-2; no definite D call. Germline CDR1 MGHRA, CDR2 YSYEKL. The CDR3 covers 14 residues. V was cut by 5 bases and J by 3 bases, with 13 bases left in between. For the CDR3, the DNA is TGCGCCAGCAGCTCCCGGGAGTTGCACTATGGCTACACCTTC. Translated: CASSSRELHYGYTF.

This clonotype was seen many times. V usage is TRBV5-1 and J usage is TRBJ2-1; weak D call: TRBD1 (6 bases). The CDR3 is made up of 15 amino acids. Germline CDR1 SGHRS, CDR2 YFSETQ. V gave up 3 bases and J gave up 0 bases, with 10 bases separating them. The CDR3 coding sequence is TGCGCCAGCAGCTCAAACAGGGACTCCTACAATGAGCAGTTCTTC. This codes for CASSSNRDSYNEQFF.

In this sample, this clonotype turned up many times. The J gene is TRBJ1-3, the V gene TRBV7-9, with a weak D call TRBD1 (5 bases). CDR1 and CDR2 (germline): SEHNR, FQNEAQ (reference sequence). The CDR3 length is 13 residues. Trimming took off 5 bases at V and 5 bases at J, with 10 bases between the two ends. In nucleotides, the CDR3 is TGTGCCAGCAGCCCCCCAGGGCGAAACACCATATATTTT. Translation: CASSPPGRNTIYF. The full variable domain, its missing parts supplied by reference TRBV7-9 and TRBJ1-3, is DTGVSQNPRHKITKRGQNVTFRCDPISEHNRLYWYRQTLGQGPEFLTYFQNEAQLEKSRLLSDRFSAERPKGSFSTLEIQRTEQGDSAMYLCASSPPGRNTIYFGEGSWLTVV.